The rows below give T cell receptor beta chains drawn from one sample of a study of graft-versus-host responses after intestinal transplantation. The assay was immunoSEQ multiplex PCR, and TCRdb's table has in-frame clones only and misses some. The table lists about 90,000 clones, 85% to 95% of them singletons. Antigen specificity for these receptors is unknown. The source was unstimulated CD8+ T cells sorted from spleen or lymph node cells, collected before intestinal transplant. The receptors stem from a human donor who received an intestinal transplant. Both conserved end residues are part of each CDR3. Fields, in order: V gene, clone size, J gene, D gene, CDR3 DNA, CDR3 protein. A D gene is named only where the DNA matches it firmly. Rows give clone size only sometimes, using once, few, many, or a class for an expanded clone.

>TRBV4-1|once|TRBJ2-7|NA
TGCGCCAGCAGCCACAAGTACGCGGGGAGTAGCTCCTACGAGCAGTACTTC
CASSHKYAGSSSYEQYF
>TRBV7-2|NA|TRBJ2-7|TRBD2
TGTGCCAGCAGCCCTAGCGGGGGGGCAGACGAGCAGTACTTC
CASSPSGGADEQYF
>TRBV6-5|once|TRBJ2-7|NA
TGTGCCAGCAGTTACTCTACCGGAGCACCGATTGACGAGCAGTACTTC
CASSYSTGAPIDEQYF
>TRBV25-1|NA|TRBJ2-7|TRBD2
TGTGCCAGCAGAACAGGCGGGGGAACCTACGAGCAGTACTTC
CASRTGGGTYEQYF
>TRBV30|NA|TRBJ2-7|NA
TGTGCCTGTCAAGGGGACATCTACGAGCAGTACTTC
CACQGDIYEQYF
>TRBV7-2|once|TRBJ2-7|NA
TGTGCCAGCAGTTTCGACGGGAACGAGCAGTACTTC
CASSFDGNEQYF
>TRBV2|NA|TRBJ2-7|TRBD1
TGTGCCAGCAGTGAAGGGACAGGGTCCACCTACGAGCAGTACTTC
CASSEGTGSTYEQYF
>TRBV6-4|NA|TRBJ2-7|NA
TGTGCCAGCAGTGAGCAGGGAGGTTACGAGCAGTACTTC
CASSEQGGYEQYF
>TRBV2|NA|TRBJ2-7|TRBD2
TGTGCCAGCAGTGGGGCGGGGGGGAGCTCCTACGAGCAGTACTTC
CASSGAGGSSYEQYF
>TRBV5-5|NA|TRBJ1-1|TRBD1
TGTGCCAGCAGCCGATGGGACAGTGAAGCTTTCTTT
CASSRWDSEAFF
>TRBV7-9|NA|TRBJ1-1|NA
TGTGCCAGCAGCTTTTCGGAGACAGTGGACACTGAAGCTTTCTTT
CASSFSETVDTEAFF
>TRBV7-8|NA|TRBJ1-1|NA
TGTGCCAGCAGGGGCAGGGTGACTGAAGCTTTCTTT
CASRGRVTEAFF
>TRBV10-3|once|TRBJ2-2|NA
TGTGCCATCAGCCAATCCCACCCGGACTCCAACACCGGGGAGCTGTTTTTT
CAISQSHPDSNTGELFF
>TRBV27|NA|TRBJ2-2|TRBD1
TGTGCCAGCAGACAGACAGGGCCTACCGGGGAGCTGTTTTTT
CASRQTGPTGELFF
>TRBV2|NA|TRBJ2-7|TRBD1
TGTGCCAGCAGTGATGGGGACAGGGAATTC
CASSDGDREF
>TRBV19|NA|TRBJ1-5|NA
TGTGCCAGTAGCCAGGGAAATAGCAATCAGCCCCAGCATTTT
CASSQGNSNQPQHF
>TRBV5-6|NA|TRBJ1-1|TRBD1
TGTGCCAGCAGCTTGGTAGGGACAGCGAACACTGAAGCTTTCTTT
CASSLVGTANTEAFF
>TRBV4-3|NA|TRBJ2-1|TRBD1
TGCGCCAGCAGCCAAGAGAGGTCAGGGGGCCTAAGGAATGAGCAGTTCTTC
CASSQERSGGLRNEQFF
>TRBV19|NA|TRBJ2-1|TRBD2
TGTGCCAGTAGTTTGGGCGGGAGCTCCTACAATGAGCAGTTCTTC
CASSLGGSSYNEQFF
>TRBV19|once|TRBJ2-1|NA
TGTGCCAGTAGTATAGACAGGGCCTACAATGAGCAGTTCTTC
CASSIDRAYNEQFF
>TRBV7-2|NA|TRBJ2-3|TRBD2
TGTGCCAGCAACAAGCCCCTTGGGACTAGCGGGAGTACAGGAGATACGCAGTATTTT
CASNKPLGTSGSTGDTQYF
>TRBV10-2|once|TRBJ2-5|NA
TGCGCCAGCAGTTCCGGAGAGACCCAGTACTTC
CASSSGETQYF
>TRBV27|NA|TRBJ2-7|TRBD2
TGTGCCAGCAGTTCGTTAGCGGGAACTTACGAGCAGTACTTC
CASSSLAGTYEQYF
>TRBV13|NA|TRBJ2-5|NA
TGTGCCAGCAGCTTAGGAGGCAGTCAGGGGTCTGGGGAGACCCAGTACTTC
CASSLGGSQGSGETQYF
>TRBV6-1|NA|TRBJ2-3|TRBD2
TGTGCCAGCAGTGTGGGACTAGCCTCAGATACGCAGTATTTT
CASSVGLASDTQYF
>TRBV5-6|NA|TRBJ2-3|TRBD1
TGTGCCAGCAGGCAGGGGACAGGGACAGATACGCAGTATTTT
CASRQGTGTDTQYF
>TRBV7-8|NA|TRBJ2-7|NA
TGTGCCAGCAGCCCCATAAGTCCACGTGTCGGCTACGAGCAGTACTTC
CASSPISPRVGYEQYF
>TRBV6-6|NA|TRBJ1-1|NA
TGTGCCAGCAGTTACGCAGTGAACACTGAAGCTTTCTTT
CASSYAVNTEAFF
>TRBV10-3|once|TRBJ1-5|NA
TGTGCCATCAGTGAGACAGGGACACCAGATCAGCCCCAGCATTTT
CAISETGTPDQPQHF
>TRBV7-9|NA|TRBJ2-1|TRBD1
TGTGCCAGCAGCTGGGACAGGGACAATGAGCAGTTCTTC
CASSWDRDNEQFF
>TRBV6-5|NA|TRBJ1-1|NA
TGTGCCAGCAGTTACGGTTGGCAGGAGAACACTGAAGCTTTCTTT
CASSYGWQENTEAFF
>TRBV14|once|TRBJ2-2|TRBD1
TGTGCCAGCAGCCAAGATAAGGGACAGGGGATTTCCGGGGAGCTGTTTTTT
CASSQDKGQGISGELFF
>TRBV18|NA|TRBJ2-5|TRBD2
TGTGCCAGCTCCTCGACTAGCGGGGAAGAGCAGTACTTC
CASSSTSGEEQYF
>TRBV7-9|NA|TRBJ2-7|TRBD2
TGTGCCAGCAGCCAGGTGACCGTTGGGACTAGCGGGTCCTACGAGCAGTACTTC
CASSQVTVGTSGSYEQYF
>TRBV4-1|NA|TRBJ1-1|TRBD1
TGCGCCAGCAGCCAACATACCGGGACAGGGAACACTGAAGCTTTCTTT
CASSQHTGTGNTEAFF
>TRBV4-3|NA|TRBJ2-3|TRBD1
TGCGCCAGCAGCCAAGAAATCATCAGGGGACAGGGCACAGATACGCAGTATTTT
CASSQEIIRGQGTDTQYF
>TRBV6-5|NA|TRBJ2-7|NA
TGTGCCAGCAGTTCCACATACTACGAGCAGTACTTC
CASSSTYYEQYF
>TRBV7-2|NA|TRBJ2-7|NA
TGTGCCAGCAGCGCCCTAGGAGACAGCGCCTACGAGCAGTACTTC
CASSALGDSAYEQYF
>TRBV9|NA|TRBJ2-7|TRBD1
TGTGCCAGCAGCGTAGCTAGGGGACAGGGTAGTGAGCAGTACTTC
CASSVARGQGSEQYF
>TRBV25-1|NA|TRBJ2-7|TRBD1
TGTGCCAGCAGTATGGGGACAGTCGTCGAGCAGTACTTC
CASSMGTVVEQYF
>TRBV27|NA|TRBJ2-2|NA
TGTGCCAGCACTTCCGTTGATACGGCCGGGGAGCTGTTTTTT
CASTSVDTAGELFF
>TRBV27|NA|TRBJ2-3|NA
TGTGCCAGCAGTTCTATCGCAGATACGCAGTATTTT
CASSSIADTQYF
>TRBV5-8|NA|TRBJ1-1|TRBD1
TGTGCCAGCAGCACGGGGACAGCGAACACTGAAGCTTTCTTT
CASSTGTANTEAFF
>TRBV2|NA|TRBJ2-7|TRBD2
TGTGCCAGCAGTGACCCGCTCAGGGTAGCGGGGGGCAACTACGAGCAGTACTTC
CASSDPLRVAGGNYEQYF
>TRBV4-1|NA|TRBJ2-7|TRBD1
TGCGCCAGCAGCCAGGCTTCGACAGGGGGACTCTCCTACGAGCAGTACTTC
CASSQASTGGLSYEQYF
>TRBV6-1|few|TRBJ1-6|TRBD1
TGTGCCAGCAGTGAGAGGGACAGGTATAATTCACCCCTCCACTTT
CASSERDRYNSPLHF
>TRBV4-1|NA|TRBJ2-2|NA
TGCGCCAGCAGCCAAGATTTATCGCTAGCGAGCACCGGGGAGCTGTTTTTT
CASSQDLSLASTGELFF
>TRBV6-1|once|TRBJ2-2|TRBD2
TGTGCCAGCAGTGACGGGACTAGTTCCACCGGGGAGCTGTTTTTT
CASSDGTSSTGELFF
>TRBV4-2|NA|TRBJ1-6|NA
TGTGCCAGCAGCCAAGTCTTGGACACAGATAATTCACCCCTCCACTTT
CASSQVLDTDNSPLHF
>TRBV5-4|few|TRBJ2-5|NA
TGTGCCAGCAGCTTGGGCAGCCAAGAGACCCAGTACTTC
CASSLGSQETQYF
>TRBV19|NA|TRBJ1-1|NA
TGTGCCAGTATCGGACAGCCGAACACTGAAGCTTTCTTT
CASIGQPNTEAFF
>TRBV10-3|NA|TRBJ2-7|NA
TGTGCCATCAGTTCGACTCAAGAGCCCTACGAGCAGTACTTC
CAISSTQEPYEQYF
>TRBV7-9|NA|TRBJ2-1|TRBD2
TGTGCCAGCAGCCCAAGCGGGAGCTCCTACAATGAGCAGTTCTTC
CASSPSGSSYNEQFF
>TRBV4-3|NA|TRBJ2-3|NA
TGCGCCAGCAGCCCAGGCAGCACAGATACGCAGTATTTT
CASSPGSTDTQYF
>TRBV5-4|NA|TRBJ2-7|TRBD2
TGTGCCAGCAGCTTGGGGGCCGGGACTACGGCCTACGAGCAGTACTTC
CASSLGAGTTAYEQYF